This T cell receptor beta chain was identified in a study of T cell changes during pregnancy in multiple sclerosis. Clones were read by immunoSEQ multiplex PCR, and TCRdb kept only the in-frame ones, dropping some. The sample has fewer than 110,000 clones; roughly 92% are singletons. The CDR3 has 12 residues. Germline CDR1 is SGHTA and CDR2 is FQGNSA. V was trimmed by 3 bases and J by 6 bases, leaving 9 bases between them. The source of this sequence is a female donor with multiple sclerosis, enrolled in a pregnancy study. This specimen was peripheral blood, taken after pregnancy. The chain employs TRBV7-2 and TRBJ2-7; tentative D call: TRBD2 (5 bases). In nucleotides, the CDR3 is TGTGCCAGCAGCTTTCAGGCGGGCGAGCAGTACTTC. Translation gives CASSFQAGEQYF.